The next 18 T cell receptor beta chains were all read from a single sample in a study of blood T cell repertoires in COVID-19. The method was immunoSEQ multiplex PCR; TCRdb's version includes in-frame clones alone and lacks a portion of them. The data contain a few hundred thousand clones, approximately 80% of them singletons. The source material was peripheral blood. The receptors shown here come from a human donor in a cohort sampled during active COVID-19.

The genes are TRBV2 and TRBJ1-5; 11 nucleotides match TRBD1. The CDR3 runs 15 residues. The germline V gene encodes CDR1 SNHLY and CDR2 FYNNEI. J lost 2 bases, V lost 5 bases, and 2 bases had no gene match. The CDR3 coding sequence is TGTGCCAGCAGTCGGACAGGGGGCGGCAATCAGCCCCAGCATTTT. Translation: CASSRTGGGNQPQHF.

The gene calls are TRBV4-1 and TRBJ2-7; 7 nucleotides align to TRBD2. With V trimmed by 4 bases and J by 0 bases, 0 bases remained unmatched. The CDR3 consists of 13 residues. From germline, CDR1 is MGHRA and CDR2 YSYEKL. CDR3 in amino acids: CASSLAGSYEQYF. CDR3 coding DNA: TGCGCCAGCAGCCTAGCGGGCTCCTACGAGCAGTACTTC.

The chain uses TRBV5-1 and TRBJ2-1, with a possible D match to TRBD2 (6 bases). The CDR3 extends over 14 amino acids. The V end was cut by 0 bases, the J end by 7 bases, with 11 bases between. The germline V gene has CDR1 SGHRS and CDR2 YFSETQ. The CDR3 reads CASSLGRGLNEQFF. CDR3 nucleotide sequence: TGCGCCAGCAGCTTGGGGCGGGGACTGAATGAGCAGTTCTTC.

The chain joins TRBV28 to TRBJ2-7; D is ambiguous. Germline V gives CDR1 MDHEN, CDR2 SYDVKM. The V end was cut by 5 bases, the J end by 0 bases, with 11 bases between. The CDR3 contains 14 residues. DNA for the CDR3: TGTGCCAGCAGTCTCCCCGACATCTCCTACGAGCAGTACTTC. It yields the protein CASSLPDISYEQYF. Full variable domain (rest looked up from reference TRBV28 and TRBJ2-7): DVKVTQSSRYLVKRTGEKVFLECVQDMDHENMFWYRQDPGLGLRLIYFSYDVKMKEKGDIPEGYSVSREKKERFSLILESASTNQTSMYLCASSLPDISYEQYFGPGTRLTVT.

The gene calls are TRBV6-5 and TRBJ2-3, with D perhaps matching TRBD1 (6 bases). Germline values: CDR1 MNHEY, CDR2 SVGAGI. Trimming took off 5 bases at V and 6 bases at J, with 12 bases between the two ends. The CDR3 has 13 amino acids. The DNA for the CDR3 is TGTGCCAGCAGTCCCGGAAGGGGGGATACGCAGTATTTT. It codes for CASSPGRGDTQYF.

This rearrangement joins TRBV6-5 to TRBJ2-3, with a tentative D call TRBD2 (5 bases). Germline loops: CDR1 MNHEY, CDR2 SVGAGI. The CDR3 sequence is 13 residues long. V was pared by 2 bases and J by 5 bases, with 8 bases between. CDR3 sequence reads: CASSYRTGDTQYF. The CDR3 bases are TGTGCCAGCAGTTACAGGACTGGAGATACGCAGTATTTT.

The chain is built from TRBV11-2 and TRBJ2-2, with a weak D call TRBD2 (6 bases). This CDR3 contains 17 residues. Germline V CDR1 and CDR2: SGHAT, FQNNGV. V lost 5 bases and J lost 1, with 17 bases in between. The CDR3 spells CASSPHLGGLNTGELFF. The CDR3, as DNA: TGTGCCAGCAGCCCCCACCTCGGGGGATTGAACACCGGGGAGCTGTTTTTT.

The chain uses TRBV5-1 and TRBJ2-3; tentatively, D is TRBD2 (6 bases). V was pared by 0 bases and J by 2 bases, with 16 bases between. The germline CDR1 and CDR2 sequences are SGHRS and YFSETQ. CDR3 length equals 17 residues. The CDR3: CASSLAGELPSTDTQYF. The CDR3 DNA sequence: TGCGCCAGCAGCTTGGCGGGGGAGCTCCCATCCACAGATACGCAGTATTTT.

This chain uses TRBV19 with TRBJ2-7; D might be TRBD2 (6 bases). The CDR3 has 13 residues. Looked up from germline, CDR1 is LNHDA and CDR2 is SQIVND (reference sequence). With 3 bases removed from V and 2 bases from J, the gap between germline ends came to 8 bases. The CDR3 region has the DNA TGTGCCAGTAGTATGGCGGGACCCTACGAGCAGTACTTC. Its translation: CASSMAGPYEQYF.

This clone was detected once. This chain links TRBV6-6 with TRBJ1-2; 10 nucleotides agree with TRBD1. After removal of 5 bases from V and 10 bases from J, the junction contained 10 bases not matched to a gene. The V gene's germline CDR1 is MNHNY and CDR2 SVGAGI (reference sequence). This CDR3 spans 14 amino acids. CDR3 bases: TGTGCCAGCAGTAAAGCGGGACAGGGGTCCGACTACACCTTC. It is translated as CASSKAGQGSDYTF.

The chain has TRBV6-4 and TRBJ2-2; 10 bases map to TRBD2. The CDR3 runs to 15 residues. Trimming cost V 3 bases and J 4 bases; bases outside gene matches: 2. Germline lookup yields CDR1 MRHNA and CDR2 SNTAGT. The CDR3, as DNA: TGTGCCAGCAGTGAGTCTAGCGGGAGCACCGGGGAGCTGTTTTTT. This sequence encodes CASSESSGSTGELFF.

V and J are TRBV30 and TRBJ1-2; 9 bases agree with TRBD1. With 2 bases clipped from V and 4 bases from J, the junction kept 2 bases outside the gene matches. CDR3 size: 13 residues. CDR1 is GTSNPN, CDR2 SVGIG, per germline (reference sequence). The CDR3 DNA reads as TGTGCCTGGAGTACAGGGGGCGGCTATGGCTACACCTTC. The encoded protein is CAWSTGGGYGYTF.

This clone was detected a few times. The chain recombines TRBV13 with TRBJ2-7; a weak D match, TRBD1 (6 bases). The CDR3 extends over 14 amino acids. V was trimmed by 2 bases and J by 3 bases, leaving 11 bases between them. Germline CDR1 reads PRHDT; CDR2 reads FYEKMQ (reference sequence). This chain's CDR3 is CASSLRGSRYEQYF. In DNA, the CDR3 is TGTGCCAGCAGCTTAAGGGGGTCTCGCTACGAGCAGTACTTC.

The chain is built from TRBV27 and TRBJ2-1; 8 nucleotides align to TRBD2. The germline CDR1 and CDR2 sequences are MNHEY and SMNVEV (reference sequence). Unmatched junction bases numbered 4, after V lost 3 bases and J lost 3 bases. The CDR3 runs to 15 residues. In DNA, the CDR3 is TGTGCCAGCAGTTTCATGGCGGGAGGCTACAATGAGCAGTTCTTC. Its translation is CASSFMAGGYNEQFF.

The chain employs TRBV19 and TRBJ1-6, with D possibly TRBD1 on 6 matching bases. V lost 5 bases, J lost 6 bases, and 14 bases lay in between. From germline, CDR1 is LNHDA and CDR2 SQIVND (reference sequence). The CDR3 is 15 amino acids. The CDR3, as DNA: TGTGCCAGTAGTCCCCGGACAGATGGTAATTCACCCCTCCACTTT. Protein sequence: CASSPRTDGNSPLHF.

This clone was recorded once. The CDR3 loop is CASSEGGCSYNEQFF. CDR3 bases: TGTGCCAGCAGTGAAGGGGGGTGCTCCTACAATGAGCAGTTCTTC. The V and J genes are TRBV25-1 and TRBJ2-1, with a tentative D call TRBD2 (6 bases). Trimming pared 2 bases from V and 0 bases from J, leaving 8 bases between. This CDR3 contains 15 residues. Germline lookup yields CDR1 MGHDK and CDR2 SYGVNS.

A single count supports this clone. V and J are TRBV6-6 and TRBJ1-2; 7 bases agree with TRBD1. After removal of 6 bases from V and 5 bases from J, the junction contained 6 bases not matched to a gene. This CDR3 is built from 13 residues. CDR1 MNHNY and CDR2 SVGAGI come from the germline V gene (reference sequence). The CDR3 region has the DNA TGTGCCAGCAGCGGTGGGACAGAGTATGGCTACACCTTC. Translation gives CASSGGTEYGYTF.

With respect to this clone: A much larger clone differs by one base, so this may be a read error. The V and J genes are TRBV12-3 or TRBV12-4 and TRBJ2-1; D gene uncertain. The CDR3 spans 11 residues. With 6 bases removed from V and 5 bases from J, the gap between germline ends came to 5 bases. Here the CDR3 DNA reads TGTGCCAGCAGACTAAACAATGAGCAGTTCTTC. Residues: CASRLNNEQFF.